One sample yielded the 30 T cell receptor beta chains listed below, sequenced in a study of blood T cells in healthy people across ages. A J-beta primer mix and a sample-barcoded 5' primer were used in a second PCR of roughly 6 to 11 cycles. One entry per CDR3 protein, called by TCRdb with MiXCR from the 5' RACE reads. This table holds hundreds of thousands of distinct CDR3 sequences, about 56% found once. The sequenced sample was blood. The receptors were gathered from a middle-aged man in good health.

The chain combines TRBV7-2 with TRBJ1-2; D is undetermined. The CDR3 covers 14 residues. The ends were cut back, 1 base at V and 2 bases at J, with 8 bases in the middle. The V gene's germline CDR1 is SGHTA and CDR2 FQGNSA. This chain's CDR3 is CASSLVESNYGYTF. In DNA, the CDR3 is TGTGCCAGCAGCTTAGTCGAGTCGAACTATGGCTACACCTTC.

The rearrangement joins TRBV4-1 to TRBJ2-4; TRBD1 might be the D (6 bases). CDR3 length equals 14 residues. Germline V gives CDR1 MGHRA, CDR2 YSYEKL. The ends were cut back, 0 bases at V and 7 bases at J, with 10 bases in the middle. In DNA form, the CDR3 reads TGCGCCAGCAGCCAAGATTCAGGGGAGAACATTCAGTACTTC. Translating gives CASSQDSGENIQYF.

This clonotype was counted between two and nine times. The CDR3 DNA sequence: TGTGCCAGCTCACCACAACAGGGGTCCACTGAAGCTTTCTTT. Its protein is CASSPQQGSTEAFF. The rearrangement joins TRBV18 to TRBJ1-1; TRBD1 matches at 7 bases. Looked up from germline, CDR1 is KGHSH and CDR2 is LQKENI. Unmatched junction bases numbered 3, after V lost 1 base and J lost 4 bases. The CDR3 is 14 amino acids.

This clonotype occurred a few times. CDR3 sequence reads: CASSRDREINYGYTF. The CDR3 DNA follows: TGTGCCAGCAGTAGGGACAGGGAAATTAACTATGGCTACACCTTC. This chain uses TRBV2 with TRBJ1-2, with TRBD1 matching over 9 bases. The CDR3 extends over 15 amino acids. Germline V CDR1 and CDR2: SNHLY, FYNNEI. V lost 5 bases to trimming and J lost 1 base; unmatched junction nucleotides: 5. The full variable domain, in which reference TRBV2 and TRBJ1-2 provide the parts outside the CDR3, is EPEVTQTPSHQVTQMGQEVILRCVPISNHLYFYWYRQILGQKVEFLVSFYNNEISEKSEIFDDQFSVERPDGSNFTLKIRSTKLEDSAMYFCASSRDREINYGYTFGSGTRLTVV.

This clonotype was seen a few times. V is TRBV12-3 or TRBV12-4 and J is TRBJ2-5; TRBD2 matches 7 bases. The J segment lost 1 base and the V segment lost 6 bases, leaving 5 bases of the junction unmatched. The CDR3 length is 14 residues. The CDR3 reads CASSWGGVQETQYF. Here the CDR3 DNA reads TGTGCCAGCAGCTGGGGAGGGGTCCAAGAGACCCAGTACTTC.

The chain recombines TRBV28 with TRBJ1-2; 8 bases fit TRBD1. The V gene's germline CDR1 is MDHEN and CDR2 SYDVKM. V gave up 2 bases and J gave up 0 bases; unmatched junction bases: 2. The CDR3 loop spans 15 amino acids. The CDR3 DNA is TGTGCCAGCAGTTTACAGGGGGCCTCTAACTATGGCTACACCTTC. This translates into CASSLQGASNYGYTF.

CDR3 nucleotides: TGCAGCGTTGAAGATACGGTAGCGGGGGGTCAGGATACGCAGTATTTT. The encoded protein is CSVEDTVAGGQDTQYF. This chain links TRBV29-1 with TRBJ2-3; 10 bases line up with TRBD2. Germline loops: CDR1 SQVTM, CDR2 ANQGSEA. The CDR3 contains 16 residues. Trimming removed 0 bases from V and 6 bases from J; junction bases left unmatched: 9.

This clonotype was seen a few times. This rearrangement joins TRBV6-2 or TRBV6-3 to TRBJ2-4; 13 bases are a match to TRBD2. The J call is uncertain, as TRBJ2-7 better fits the DNA end. The CDR3 sequence is 15 residues long. Germline loops: CDR1 MNHEY, CDR2 SVGEGT. The CDR3 sequence: CASSRGLAGAGEQYF. The CDR3 bases are TGTGCCAGCAGCCGCGGACTAGCGGGAGCCGGCGAGCAGTACTTC.

J is TRBJ1-1 and V is TRBV19; D is unresolved. The CDR3 is made up of 17 amino acids. Per the germline V gene, CDR1 is LNHDA and CDR2 is SQIVND (reference sequence). Trimming stripped 5 bases from V and 0 bases from J, with 19 bases between. The CDR3 is CASSATSRAFMNTEAFF. CDR3 in DNA: TGTGCCAGTAGTGCCACCTCCCGGGCCTTTATGAACACTGAAGCTTTCTTT.

The gene calls are TRBV5-1 and TRBJ2-1; TRBD1 or TRBD2 may be the D gene (6 bases each). Germline CDR1 SGHRS, CDR2 YFSETQ. The CDR3 has 16 residues. V lost 4 bases, J lost 5 bases, and 19 bases lay in between. CDR3 region: CASSPAWGAPNNEQFF. Here the CDR3 DNA reads TGCGCCAGCAGCCCTGCCTGGGGGGCTCCCAACAATGAGCAGTTCTTC.

The chain recombines TRBV27 with TRBJ2-3, with D possibly TRBD1 on 6 matching bases. The V gene's germline CDR1 is MNHEY and CDR2 SMNVEV (reference sequence). This CDR3 spans 15 amino acids. The germline V and J ends were trimmed by 3 bases and 2 bases, with 12 bases remaining between them. Here the CDR3 reads CASSFSGQITDTQYF. CDR3 coding DNA: TGTGCCAGCAGTTTCTCAGGACAGATCACAGATACGCAGTATTTT.

This clonotype was counted a few times. The V gene is TRBV28, the J gene TRBJ2-7; D is uncertain. Trimming left V 2 bases short and J 6 bases short, with 11 bases between. From germline, CDR1 is MDHEN and CDR2 SYDVKM. The CDR3 has 13 amino acids. As DNA, the CDR3 is TGTGCCAGCAGTTTAGTTAAGTTGGCCGAGCAGTACTTC. As protein: CASSLVKLAEQYF.

V and J are TRBV7-2 and TRBJ2-1; D might be TRBD2 (7 bases). With the DNA end fitting TRBJ2-7 better, the J assignment may be wrong. Per germline, CDR1 SGHTA and CDR2 FQGNSA. This CDR3 has 14 amino acids. CDR3 region: CATEEGGGPNEQYF. The CDR3 DNA is TGTGCCACAGAAGAAGGGGGGGGTCCCAATGAGCAGTACTTC.

The chain links TRBV28 to TRBJ1-1; the D is unclear. V lost 5 bases and J 4 bases, leaving 11 bases between the germline ends. CDR1 is MDHEN, CDR2 SYDVKM, per germline. The CDR3 is 13 amino acids. The CDR3 loop reads CASSPTWGTEAFF. In DNA, the CDR3 is TGTGCCAGCAGTCCAACTTGGGGCACTGAAGCTTTCTTT.

The chain carries TRBV6-6 and TRBJ2-2; no clear D gene. The CDR3 sequence is 14 residues long. V gave up 6 bases and J gave up 5 bases, with 13 bases separating them. Germline-derived CDR1 and CDR2 are MNHNY and SVGAGI (reference sequence). The CDR3 sequence: CASSRSDQTGELFF. In nucleotides, the CDR3 is TGTGCCAGCAGCCGCTCAGACCAAACCGGGGAGCTGTTTTTT.

This chain uses TRBV28 with TRBJ1-5, with D possibly TRBD1 on 6 matching bases. V was pared by 7 bases and J by 5 bases, with 12 bases between. Germline V lookup: CDR1 MDHEN, CDR2 SYDVKM. This CDR3 is 13 amino acids long. The chain's CDR3 is CASTQGFYQPQHF. In DNA, the CDR3 is TGTGCCAGCACCCAGGGGTTCTATCAGCCCCAGCATTTT.

Of note for this clonotype: At one end the junction does not follow the germline gene, possibly because of a read error. This chain uses TRBV7-2 with TRBJ1-4; the D gene is possibly TRBD1 (5 bases). CDR1 is SGHTA and CDR2 is FQGNSA in the germline V gene. This CDR3 region has 15 residues. CDR3 loop: CASSLVGGTSEKLFF. The CDR3 DNA is TGTGCCAGCAGCTTAGTTGGAGGGACTAGTGAAAAACTGTTTTTT. The entire variable domain, with the rest obtained from reference TRBV7-2 and TRBJ1-4, is as follows: GAGVSQSPSNKVTEKGKDVELRCDPISGHTALYWYRQSLGQGLEFLIYFQGNSAPDKSGLPSDRFSAERTGGSVSTLTIQRTQQEDSAVYLCASSLVGGTSEKLFFGSGTQLSVL.

J is TRBJ1-5 and V is TRBV5-6; D remains ambiguous. The CDR3 runs 15 residues. Germline V gene lookup returns CDR1 SGHDT and CDR2 YYEEEE. V was trimmed by 4 bases and J by 5 bases, leaving 16 bases between them. The chain's CDR3 is CASSDAGDTYQPQHF. The CDR3 DNA sequence: TGTGCCAGCAGCGACGCGGGAGACACCTATCAGCCCCAGCATTTT.

This chain joins TRBV13 and TRBJ1-1, with D hard to call. From germline, CDR1 is PRHDT and CDR2 FYEKMQ (reference sequence). V lost 0 bases to trimming and J lost 5 bases, with 10 bases between them. CDR3 length: 14 residues. CDR3 sequence: CASSLGLTWTEAFF. The CDR3, as DNA: TGTGCCAGCAGCTTAGGCCTAACGTGGACTGAAGCTTTCTTT.

This chain links TRBV27 with TRBJ2-3; TRBD2 aligns across 14 bases. The CDR3 spans 18 residues. The J segment lost 1 base and the V segment lost 4 bases, leaving 7 bases of the junction unmatched. CDR1 is MNHEY, CDR2 SMNVEV, per germline (reference sequence). The CDR3 DNA is TGTGCCAGCAGTTCTCCGGGACTAGCGGGAGTCGGCACAGATACGCAGTATTTT. Protein sequence: CASSSPGLAGVGTDTQYF.

The chain recombines TRBV4-1 with TRBJ2-3; TRBD2 matches 13 bases. The ends lost 4 bases at V and 2 bases at J; junction bases unmatched: 18. The V gene's germline CDR1 is MGHRA and CDR2 YSYEKL. This CDR3 spans 21 amino acids. CDR3 in DNA: TGCGCCAGCAGCCGGACCCGACTAGCGGGAGGCCCGATGGGCGACACAGATACGCAGTATTTT. This sequence encodes CASSRTRLAGGPMGDTDTQYF.

This clonotype was picked up a small number of times. J is TRBJ2-7 and V is TRBV4-2; TRBD1 aligns across 8 bases. V dropped 3 bases and J dropped 2; count of bases not matched to a gene: 9. CDR1 is LGHNA and CDR2 is YNFKEQ in the germline V gene. The CDR3 has 16 amino acids. CDR3 sequence reads: CASSQPGTGQTYEQYF. DNA of the CDR3: TGTGCCAGCAGCCAGCCCGGGACAGGCCAGACCTACGAGCAGTACTTC.

The chain carries TRBV29-1 and TRBJ2-1; D unclear. Germline lookup yields CDR1 SQVTM and CDR2 ANQGSEA. V was shortened by 4 bases and J by 4 bases, with 14 bases between the two germline ends. CDR3 length: 14 residues. The CDR3 bases are TGCAGCGTTGTTTCTATTGCGGTATACAATGAGCAGTTCTTC. As protein: CSVVSIAVYNEQFF.

This clonotype was observed a few times. V is TRBV30 and J is TRBJ1-6; D is unclear. This CDR3 region has 13 residues. With 3 bases removed from V and 4 bases from J, the gap between germline ends came to 7 bases. CDR1 GTSNPN and CDR2 SVGIG come from the germline V gene (reference sequence). CDR3 region: CAWSREYNSPLHF. The CDR3 coding sequence is TGTGCCTGGAGCCGCGAGTATAATTCACCCCTCCACTTT.

With regard to this clonotype: One junction end disagrees with the germline gene, perhaps due to a read error. CDR3 DNA: TGTCCCAGCAGCCCGGGACGAGCGGGGTTCTATGAGCAGTTCTTC. Translated, it gives CPSSPGRAGFYEQFF. This chain links TRBV7-3 with TRBJ2-1, with 7 bases fitting TRBD2. Germline CDR1 reads SGHTA; CDR2 reads FQGTGA. This CDR3 has 15 residues.

This clonotype was seen ten or more times. V and J are TRBV6-4 and TRBJ2-1, with 7 bases fitting TRBD2. Germline-derived CDR1 and CDR2 are MRHNA and SNTAGT. There are 14 residues in the CDR3. V gave up 3 bases and J gave up 6 bases; unmatched junction bases: 5. The CDR3 is CASSEDGGVNEQFF. The DNA for the CDR3 is TGTGCCAGCAGTGAGGATGGGGGGGTCAATGAGCAGTTCTTC.

This clonotype was seen more than once but under ten times. This chain connects TRBV20-1 to TRBJ2-7, with D possibly matching TRBD1 (5 bases). CDR1 DFQATT and CDR2 SNEGSKA come from the germline V gene (reference sequence). This CDR3 spans 13 amino acids. V shed 3 bases and J shed 3 bases, with 12 bases lying between them. The CDR3 region is CSARAQENYEQYF. Written as DNA, the CDR3 is TGCAGTGCTAGGGCACAGGAGAACTACGAGCAGTACTTC.

This chain joins TRBV6-5 and TRBJ2-2; 7 bases line up with TRBD2. J lost 6 bases, V lost 4 bases, and 17 bases had no gene match. CDR3 size: 18 residues. CDR1 MNHEY and CDR2 SVGAGI come from the germline V gene. The CDR3: CASSSPIIQRDKAGELFF. The CDR3, as DNA: TGTGCCAGCAGTTCTCCCATTATCCAGCGGGATAAGGCCGGGGAGCTGTTTTTT.

The chain couples TRBV29-1 to TRBJ2-7, with D perhaps TRBD1 (6 bases). Germline CDR1 is SQVTM and CDR2 is ANQGSEA. V lost 6 bases and J 3 bases, leaving 15 bases between the germline ends. The CDR3 extends over 13 amino acids. The CDR3 region has the DNA TGCAGCGTGATTGACAGGTATTTCTACGAGCAGTACTTC. Its protein is CSVIDRYFYEQYF.

The gene calls are TRBV6-1 and TRBJ1-4; 12 bases are shared with TRBD1. Germline trimming cut 3 bases from V and 10 bases from J; bases unmatched to any gene: 9. CDR3 size: 16 residues. CDR1 is MNHNS and CDR2 is SASEGT in the germline V gene. The chain's CDR3 is CASSDSNRDRGRKLFF. The CDR3 DNA sequence: TGTGCCAGCAGTGACTCCAACCGGGACAGGGGGCGAAAACTGTTTTTT.